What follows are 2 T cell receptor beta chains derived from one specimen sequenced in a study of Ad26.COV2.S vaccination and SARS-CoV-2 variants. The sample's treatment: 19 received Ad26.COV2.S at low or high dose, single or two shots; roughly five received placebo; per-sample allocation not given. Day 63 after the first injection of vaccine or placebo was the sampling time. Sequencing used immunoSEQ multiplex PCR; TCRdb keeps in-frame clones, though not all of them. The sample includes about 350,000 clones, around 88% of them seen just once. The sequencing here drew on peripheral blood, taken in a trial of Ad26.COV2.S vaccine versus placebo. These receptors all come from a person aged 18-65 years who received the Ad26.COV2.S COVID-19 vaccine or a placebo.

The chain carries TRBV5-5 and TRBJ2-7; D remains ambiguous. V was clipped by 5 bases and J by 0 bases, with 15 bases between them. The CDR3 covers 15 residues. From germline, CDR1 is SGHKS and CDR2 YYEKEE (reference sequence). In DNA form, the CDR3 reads TGTGCCAGCAGTAGTATGGATCCGATCTCCTACGAGCAGTACTTC. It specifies CASSSMDPISYEQYF.

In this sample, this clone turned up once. CDR3 bases: TGTGCCAGCAGTAGACTAGCGGGATTGACAGATACGCAGTATTTT. Amino acids: CASSRLAGLTDTQYF. The chain employs TRBV28 and TRBJ2-3, with TRBD2 matching 11 bases. The CDR3 covers 15 residues. V was pared by 5 bases and J by 3 bases, with 4 bases of the junction left unmatched. CDR1 and CDR2 (germline): MDHEN, SYDVKM.